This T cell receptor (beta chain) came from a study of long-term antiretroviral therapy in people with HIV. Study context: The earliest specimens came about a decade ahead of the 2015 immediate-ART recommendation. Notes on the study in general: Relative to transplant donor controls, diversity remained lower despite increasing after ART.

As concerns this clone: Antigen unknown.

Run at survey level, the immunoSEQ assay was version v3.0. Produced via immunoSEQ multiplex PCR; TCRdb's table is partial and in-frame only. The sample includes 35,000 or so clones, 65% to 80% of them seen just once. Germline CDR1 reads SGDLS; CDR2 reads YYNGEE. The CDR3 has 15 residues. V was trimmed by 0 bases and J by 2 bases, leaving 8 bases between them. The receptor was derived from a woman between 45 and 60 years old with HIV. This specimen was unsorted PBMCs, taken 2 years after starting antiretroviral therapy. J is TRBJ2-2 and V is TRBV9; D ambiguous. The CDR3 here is CASSVGQVNTGELFF. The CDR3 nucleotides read TGTGCCAGCAGCGTAGGGCAGGTTAACACCGGGGAGCTGTTTTTT.